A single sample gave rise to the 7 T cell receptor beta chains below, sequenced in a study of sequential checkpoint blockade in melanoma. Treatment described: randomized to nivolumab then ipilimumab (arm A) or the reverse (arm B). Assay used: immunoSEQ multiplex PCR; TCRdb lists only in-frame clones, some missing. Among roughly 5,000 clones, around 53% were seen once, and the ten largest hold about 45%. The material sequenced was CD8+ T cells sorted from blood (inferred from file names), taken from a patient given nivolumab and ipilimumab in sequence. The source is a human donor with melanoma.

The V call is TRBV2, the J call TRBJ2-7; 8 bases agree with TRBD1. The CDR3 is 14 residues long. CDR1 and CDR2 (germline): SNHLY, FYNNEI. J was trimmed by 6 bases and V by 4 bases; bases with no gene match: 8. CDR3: CASSVQGAGAEQYF. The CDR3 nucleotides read TGTGCCAGCAGTGTTCAGGGGGCAGGGGCCGAGCAGTACTTC.

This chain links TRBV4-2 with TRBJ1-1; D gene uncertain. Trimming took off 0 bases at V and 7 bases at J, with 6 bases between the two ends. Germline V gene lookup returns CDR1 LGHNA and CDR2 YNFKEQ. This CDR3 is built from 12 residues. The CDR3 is CASSQEGLEAFF. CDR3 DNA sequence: TGTGCCAGCAGCCAAGAAGGACTTGAAGCTTTCTTT.

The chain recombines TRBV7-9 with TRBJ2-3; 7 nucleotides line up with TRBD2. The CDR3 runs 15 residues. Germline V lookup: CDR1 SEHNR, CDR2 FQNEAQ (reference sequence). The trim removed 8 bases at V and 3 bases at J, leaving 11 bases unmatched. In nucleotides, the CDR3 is TGTGCCAGCTGCAAAAGCCTAGCGGTAACAGATACGCAGTATTTT. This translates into CASCKSLAVTDTQYF.

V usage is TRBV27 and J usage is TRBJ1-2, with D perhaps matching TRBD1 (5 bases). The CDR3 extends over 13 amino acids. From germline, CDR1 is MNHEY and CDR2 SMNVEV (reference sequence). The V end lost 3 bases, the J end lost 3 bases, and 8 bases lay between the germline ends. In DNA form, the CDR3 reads TGTGCCAGCAGTTTTTTAGGGGACTATGGCTACACCTTC. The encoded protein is CASSFLGDYGYTF.

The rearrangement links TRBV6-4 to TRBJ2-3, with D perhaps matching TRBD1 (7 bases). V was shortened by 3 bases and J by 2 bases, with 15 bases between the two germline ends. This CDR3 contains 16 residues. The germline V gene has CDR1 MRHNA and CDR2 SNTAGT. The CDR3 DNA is TGTGCCAGCAGTGAGTCTCAGGGGGGCTCCACAGATACGCAGTATTTT. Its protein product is CASSESQGGSTDTQYF.

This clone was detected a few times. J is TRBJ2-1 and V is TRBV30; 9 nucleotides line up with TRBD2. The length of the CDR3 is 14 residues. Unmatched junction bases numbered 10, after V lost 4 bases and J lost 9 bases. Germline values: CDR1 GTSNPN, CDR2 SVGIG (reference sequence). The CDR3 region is CAWNSAGGPSEQFF. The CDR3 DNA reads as TGTGCCTGGAACTCTGCGGGGGGGCCCAGTGAGCAGTTCTTC.

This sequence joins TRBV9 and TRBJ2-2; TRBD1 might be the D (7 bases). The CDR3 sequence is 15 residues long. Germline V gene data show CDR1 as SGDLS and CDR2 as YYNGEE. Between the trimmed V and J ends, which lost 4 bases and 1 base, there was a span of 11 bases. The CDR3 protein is CASSRQGGNTGELFF. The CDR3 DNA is TGTGCCAGCAGCCGACAGGGAGGGAACACCGGGGAGCTGTTTTTT.